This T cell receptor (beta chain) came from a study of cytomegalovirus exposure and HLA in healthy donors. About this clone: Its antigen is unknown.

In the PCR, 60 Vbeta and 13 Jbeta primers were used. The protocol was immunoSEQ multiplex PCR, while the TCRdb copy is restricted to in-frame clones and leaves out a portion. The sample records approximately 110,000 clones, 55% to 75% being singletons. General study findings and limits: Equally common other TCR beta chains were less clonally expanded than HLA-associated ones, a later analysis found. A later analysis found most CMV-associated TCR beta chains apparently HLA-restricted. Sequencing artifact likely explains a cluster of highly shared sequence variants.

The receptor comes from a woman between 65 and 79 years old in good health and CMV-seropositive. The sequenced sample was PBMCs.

CDR3 bases: TGTGCCAGCAGCACCTCGGGACTCAGAGAGACCCAGTACTTC. Its protein is CASSTSGLRETQYF. The rearrangement links TRBV7-2 to TRBJ2-5, with D perhaps matching TRBD2 (6 bases). V gave up 5 bases and J gave up 4 bases, with 14 bases separating them. The germline V gene has CDR1 SGHTA and CDR2 FQGNSA. This CDR3 region has 14 residues.